The 13 T cell receptor beta chains reported below all come from one sample, sequenced in a study of post-analysis software for immune sequencing data (dated by TCRdb to the mid-2010s). The full study reports these points: Patients showed significantly higher frequencies than controls for roughly five TRBV segments, among them TRBV5-6, TRBV5-1 and TRBV20-1.

Library creation used PCR. For sequencing, an Illumina HiSeq 2500 was employed. Unique molecular identifiers were incorporated into TCR beta cDNA libraries to reduce PCR and sequencing biases. TCRdb passed the public sequencing reads through fastp at Q25 and MiXCR, retaining productive beta sequences. Records with the same CDR3 protein are collapsed into one entry carrying the most frequent genes and DNA. Across this sample there are fewer than 600,000 distinct CDR3 sequences, with over 35% seen only once. The ten largest clones add up to about an eighth of the sample. Their antigens are not known. Sequencing was done on a sample of blood. These receptors were collected from a girl between 5 and 17 years old with multiple sclerosis.

This clonotype showed up just a few times. V usage is TRBV6-6 and J usage is TRBJ2-1; 9 nucleotides align to TRBD2. Germline V lookup: CDR1 MNHNY, CDR2 SVGAGI (reference sequence). Losses at the gene ends were 2 bases for V and 2 bases for J; bases not matched to a gene: 1. The CDR3 length is 15 residues. CDR3 amino acids: CASSYRGGAYNEQFF. CDR3 coding DNA: TGTGCCAGCAGTTACCGCGGGGGGGCCTACAATGAGCAGTTCTTC.

In this sample, this clonotype turned up a few times. The V gene is TRBV10-3, the J gene TRBJ2-5; D unclear. The DNA end favors TRBJ2-7, so the J call may be wrong. The CDR3 length is 13 residues. Germline V gives CDR1 ENHRY, CDR2 SYGVKD. The CDR3 nucleotides are TGTGCCATCAGTGCCGACGCCCCGGGCGAGCAGTACTTC. It codes for CAISADAPGEQYF.

The chain couples TRBV28 to TRBJ1-5, with TRBD1 as a possible D gene (6 bases). Germline CDR1 is MDHEN and CDR2 is SYDVKM. The CDR3 totals 14 residues. V lost 2 bases to trimming and J lost 4 bases, with 9 bases between them. CDR3 DNA sequence: TGTGCCAGCAGTTTAAACAGGGTGAATCAGCCCCAGCATTTT. This codes for CASSLNRVNQPQHF.

This rearrangement joins TRBV12-3 or TRBV12-4 to TRBJ2-5; maybe TRBD2 (5 bases). TRBJ2-7 matches the DNA end more closely, so the J call is doubtful. The CDR3 sequence is 14 residues long. The chain's CDR3 is CASGLVGLGYEQYF. CDR3 DNA: TGTGCCAGCGGACTGGTCGGACTGGGCTACGAGCAGTACTTC.

The J gene is TRBJ2-1, the V gene TRBV12-3 or TRBV12-4; possibly TRBD1 or TRBD2 for D (5 bases each). V shed 6 bases and J shed 0 bases, with 18 bases lying between them. CDR3 length: 17 amino acids. The CDR3 nucleotides are TGTGCCAGCAGCAATCGAGGGGCGGGTAGCTCCTACAATGAGCAGTTCTTC. Its translation: CASSNRGAGSSYNEQFF.

V is TRBV5-1 and J is TRBJ1-1; 8 bases map to TRBD1. The ends lost 4 bases at V and 4 bases at J; junction bases unmatched: 9. The CDR3 runs to 15 residues. Germline CDR1 and CDR2: SGHRS and YFSETQ. CDR3 in DNA: TGCGCCAGCAGCCTAGGACAGGGTCACCCCACTGAAGCTTTCTTT. It is translated as CASSLGQGHPTEAFF.

The CDR3 nucleotides read TGTGCCAGCGCCCGGACCCAGGGGTGGATTGCCAACGTCCTGACTTTC. This encodes CASARTQGWIANVLTF. J is TRBJ2-6 and V is TRBV9, with TRBD1 as a possible D gene (6 bases). V was cut by 7 bases and J by 7 bases, with 21 bases left in between. CDR1 and CDR2 (germline): SGDLS, YYNGEE. CDR3 length: 16 amino acids.

This clonotype appeared many times. The V and J genes are TRBV18 and TRBJ1-5, with 8 bases aligning to TRBD1. The CDR3 covers 13 residues. Germline values: CDR1 KGHSH, CDR2 LQKENI. V gave up 3 bases and J gave up 7 bases; unmatched junction bases: 2. CDR3 in DNA: TGTGCCAGCTCACCCTCAGGGGGCCAGCCCCAGCATTTT. The encoded protein is CASSPSGGQPQHF.

This rearrangement joins TRBV29-1 to TRBJ2-3; no reliable D call. There are 11 residues in the CDR3. The germline CDR1 and CDR2 sequences are SQVTM and ANQGSEA. V shed 7 bases and J shed 3 bases, with 8 bases lying between them. The CDR3 DNA follows: TGCAGCGGACGGGTTACAGATACGCAGTATTTT. It yields the protein CSGRVTDTQYF.

The chain employs TRBV28 and TRBJ2-1, with 8 bases aligning to TRBD2. The trim removed 2 bases at V and 9 bases at J, leaving 0 bases unmatched. The CDR3 consists of 12 residues. Per the germline V gene, CDR1 is MDHEN and CDR2 is SYDVKM. CDR3 sequence reads: CASSLAGGEQFF. Written as DNA, the CDR3 is TGTGCCAGCAGTTTAGCGGGGGGTGAGCAGTTCTTC.

This chain's CDR3 is CASSNWGGEDEQFF. CDR3 in DNA: TGTGCCAGCAGTAACTGGGGAGGCGAGGATGAGCAGTTCTTC. The gene calls are TRBV6-2 or TRBV6-3 and TRBJ2-1; weak D call: TRBD2 (6 bases). There are 14 residues in the CDR3. Germline assignment: CDR1 MNHEY and CDR2 SVGEGT. V gave up 5 bases and J gave up 8 bases, with 16 bases separating them.

The chain employs TRBV4-2 and TRBJ1-5; 8 bases line up with TRBD1. The trim removed 4 bases at V and 6 bases at J, leaving 5 bases unmatched. Germline CDR1 reads LGHNA; CDR2 reads YNFKEQ. The CDR3 has 14 amino acids. Here the CDR3 DNA reads TGTGCCAGCAGCCCCGGACAGGGAGCTCAGCCCCAGCATTTT. It specifies CASSPGQGAQPQHF.

V gene TRBV6-5 combines with J gene TRBJ2-7, with TRBD1 identical over 8 bases. The ends lost 2 bases at V and 3 bases at J; junction bases unmatched: 0. CDR1 is MNHEY, CDR2 SVGAGI, per germline. The CDR3 is made up of 13 amino acids. The CDR3 DNA reads as TGTGCCAGCAGTTACGACAGGGGCTACGAGCAGTACTTC. Its translation is CASSYDRGYEQYF.